A single sample is the source of the 14 T cell receptor beta chains below, sequenced in a study of blood T cell repertoires in COVID-19. Assay: immunoSEQ multiplex PCR; the TCRdb copy retains only in-frame clones and omits some. The sample has about 200,000 clones, around 90% seen once. Sequenced sample: peripheral blood. These receptors were obtained from a man aged 50-60 years with acute or convalescent COVID-19.

The rearrangement joins TRBV7-2 to TRBJ2-7; maybe TRBD1 (5 bases). CDR1 and CDR2 from the germline V gene are SGHTA and FQGNSA. V lost 1 base, J lost 0 bases, and 7 bases lay in between. There are 14 residues in the CDR3. Here the CDR3 DNA reads TGTGCCAGCAGCTTAGGACAGAGCTCCTACGAGCAGTACTTC. It translates to CASSLGQSSYEQYF.

V is TRBV5-4 and J is TRBJ2-5; tentatively, D is TRBD1 (6 bases). With 4 bases removed from V and 2 bases from J, the gap between germline ends came to 12 bases. Germline V gene sequence: CDR1 SGHNT, CDR2 YYREEE (reference sequence). The CDR3 is 14 amino acids. The CDR3 sequence is CASSQAGVQETQYF. DNA of the CDR3: TGTGCCAGCAGCCAAGCAGGGGTTCAAGAGACCCAGTACTTC.

The gene calls are TRBV3-1 (or the pseudogene TRBV3-2) and TRBJ2-6, with a tentative D call TRBD2 (5 bases). Trimming left V 0 bases short and J 5 bases short, with 8 bases between. Germline V CDR1 and CDR2: LGHDT, YNNKEL (reference sequence). This CDR3 has 15 amino acids. This chain's CDR3 is CASSQDAGRANVLTF. The CDR3 DNA follows: TGTGCCAGCAGCCAAGATGCGGGTAGGGCCAACGTCCTGACTTTC.

As DNA, the CDR3 is TGTGCCAGCAGTCCGGACAGGGGTGGATCTGGAAACACCATATATTTT. This sequence encodes CASSPDRGGSGNTIYF. This chain uses TRBV11-2 with TRBJ1-3; 9 positions agree with TRBD1. V lost 6 bases to trimming and J lost 1 base; unmatched junction nucleotides: 7. Germline values: CDR1 SGHAT, CDR2 FQNNGV. CDR3 length: 16 amino acids.

V usage is TRBV10-2 and J usage is TRBJ1-6; D not certain. CDR3 length: 13 residues. V lost 5 bases, J lost 8 bases, and 10 bases lay in between. Germline-derived CDR1 and CDR2 are WSHSY and SAAADI. For the CDR3, the DNA is TGCGCCAGCAGTTCCGCCGGGGATTCACCCCTCCACTTT. Translating gives CASSSAGDSPLHF.

The V and J genes are TRBV9 and TRBJ1-3, with D perhaps matching TRBD1 (6 bases). CDR1 and CDR2 (germline): SGDLS, YYNGEE. This CDR3 is built from 13 residues. The V end lost 4 bases, the J end lost 7 bases, and 12 bases lay between the germline ends. CDR3 in amino acids: CASSLEQGNTIYF. The CDR3 region has the DNA TGTGCCAGCAGCTTGGAACAGGGTAACACCATATATTTT.

V gene TRBV11-3 combines with J gene TRBJ1-3; 7 bases are a match to TRBD1. Unmatched junction bases numbered 14, after V lost 2 bases and J lost 4 bases. This CDR3 has 18 amino acids. The germline V gene encodes CDR1 SGHNT and CDR2 YENEEA. The CDR3 sequence is CASSLLGRPGGYGNTIYF. CDR3 in DNA: TGTGCCAGCAGCTTATTAGGACGGCCAGGGGGGTACGGAAACACCATATATTTT.

This clone has only a few counts. The chain links TRBV4-1 to TRBJ2-7; no firm D call. Germline CDR1 is MGHRA and CDR2 is YSYEKL. Trimming removed 1 base at V and 3 bases at J, with 10 bases between. The CDR3 sequence is 14 residues long. The DNA for the CDR3 is TGCGCCAGCAGCCAAGGGCAGGCACTCTACGAGCAGTACTTC. It yields the protein CASSQGQALYEQYF.

This rearrangement joins TRBV15 to TRBJ1-4; no clear D gene. Per the germline V gene, CDR1 is LNHNV and CDR2 is YYDKDF (reference sequence). The CDR3 has 16 amino acids. Trimming left V 5 bases short and J 0 bases short, with 13 bases between. The CDR3 sequence is CATSANSPATNEKLFF. The CDR3 nucleotides are TGTGCCACCAGCGCGAACAGCCCCGCAACTAATGAAAAACTGTTTTTT.

V and J are TRBV30 and TRBJ1-2, with TRBD1 identical over 10 bases. The V gene end was trimmed by 2 bases and the J gene end by 3 bases; junction bases not matched to a gene: 3. Germline V gene data show CDR1 as GTSNPN and CDR2 as SVGIG (reference sequence). This CDR3 has 14 residues. In DNA, the CDR3 is TGTGCCTGGAGTAGGGACAGGGGCTACTATGGCTACACCTTC. As protein: CAWSRDRGYYGYTF.

This clone was observed a few times. CDR3: CASSQASGQQFF. The CDR3 DNA reads as TGTGCCAGCAGCCAAGCGAGCGGCCAGCAGTTCTTC. The rearrangement uses TRBV4-2 and TRBJ2-1; perhaps TRBD2 as D (5 bases). V was clipped by 1 base and J by 11 bases, with 9 bases between them. CDR3 length: 12 residues. Germline V gene sequence: CDR1 LGHNA, CDR2 YNFKEQ.

This clone has only one observation. This chain uses TRBV27 with TRBJ2-3, with 9 bases aligning to TRBD2. Germline V gene sequence: CDR1 MNHEY, CDR2 SMNVEV (reference sequence). There are 15 residues in the CDR3. The J segment lost 5 bases and the V segment lost 3 bases, leaving 6 bases of the junction unmatched. CDR3 protein: CASSFAGGPGDTQYF. CDR3 DNA sequence: TGTGCCAGCAGTTTCGCGGGAGGGCCCGGAGATACGCAGTATTTT.

The chain uses TRBV11-1 and TRBJ2-3; 7 bases line up with TRBD2. CDR3 length: 15 residues. V was pared by 6 bases and J by 3 bases, with 9 bases of the junction left unmatched. The germline V gene encodes CDR1 SGHAT and CDR2 FQDESV (reference sequence). CDR3 nucleotide sequence: TGTGCCAGCAGGTTAATGGTGGGAGGGACAGATACGCAGTATTTT. Translated: CASRLMVGGTDTQYF. Full variable domain (outside the CDR3, taken from reference TRBV11-1 and TRBJ2-3): EAEVAQSPRYKITEKSQAVAFWCDPISGHATLYWYRQILGQGPELLVQFQDESVVDDSQLPKDRFSAERLKGVDSTLKIQPAELGDSAMYLCASRLMVGGTDTQYFGPGTRLTVL.

V is TRBV6-1 and J is TRBJ2-5; D call uncertain. Germline CDR1 reads MNHNS; CDR2 reads SASEGT. V gave up 5 bases and J gave up 1 base, with 2 bases separating them. The CDR3 runs 11 residues. CDR3 DNA: TGTGCCAGCAGTCTCCAAGAGACCCAGTACTTC. Encoded protein: CASSLQETQYF.